This TCR beta chain was retrieved from a study of blood T cell repertoires in COVID-19. Germline values: CDR1 MDHEN, CDR2 SYDVKM. Trimming removed 6 bases from V and 6 bases from J; junction bases left unmatched: 11. CDR3 size: 14 residues. This clone was found once. The authors' processing: Counts of nucleated cells, estimated from reference gene primer amplification, were obtained. Assay used: immunoSEQ multiplex PCR; TCRdb lists only in-frame clones, some missing. The DNA gave D and trimming, while V, J and clone size come from that table. The sample lists some 400,000 clones, more than 70% occurring once.

This receptor was taken from a woman aged 25-40 years with COVID-19, enrolled during active disease. The chain is built from TRBV28 and TRBJ2-7; 7 bases line up with TRBD1. The sample was peripheral blood. Here the CDR3 reads CASRAWDRKAEQYF. The CDR3 bases are TGTGCCAGCAGGGCTTGGGACAGAAAGGCCGAGCAGTACTTC.